A selection of T cell receptor beta chains follows, all from one sample in a study of OX40 agonist ivuxolimab in advanced cancers. The table came from immunoSEQ multiplex PCR; TCRdb's copy has only in-frame clones and leaves some out. The sample consists of 50,000 to 55,000 clones, 80% to 85% of them appearing once. Specimen: CD4+ or CD8+ T cells sorted from blood, collected in a trial of the OX40 agonist ivuxolimab. The receptors shown here come from an adult with an advanced solid tumor such as melanoma, head and neck, liver or kidney cancer. CDR3s include the opening cysteine and the closing phenylalanine or tryptophan. Fields, in order: V gene, J gene, D gene, clone size, CDR3 DNA, CDR3 protein. A D gene is named only where the DNA matches it firmly. Clone size appears in some rows only: once, few, many, or a class for an expanded clone.

>TRBV28|TRBJ2-3|TRBD2|-
TGTGCCAGCAAGAGGGGTGGTGGACTAGATGGCACAGATACGCAGTATTTT
CASKRGGGLDGTDTQYF
>TRBV11-3|TRBJ1-1|-|-
TGTGCCAGCAGCTTAGTCCGCGGGGTCACTGAAGCTTTCTTT
CASSLVRGVTEAFF
>TRBV10-3|TRBJ2-5|-|-
TGTGCCATCAGTGACTCTAGCGAGGGAGAGACCCAGTACTTC
CAISDSSEGETQYF
>TRBV6-1|TRBJ2-7|TRBD2|once
TGTGCCAGCAGTGATGGACTAGCGGGAGGGTACGAGCAGTACTTC
CASSDGLAGGYEQYF
>TRBV30|TRBJ1-3|-|-
TGTGCCTGGAGTGTAATCGGCATCATCTCTGGAAACACCATATATTTT
CAWSVIGIISGNTIYF
>TRBV6-1|TRBJ1-5|TRBD1|-
TGTGCCAGCAGCTTGTTGGGACAGGGATATCAGCCCCAGCATTTT
CASSLLGQGYQPQHF
>TRBV5-1|TRBJ2-3|-|once
TGCGCCAGCAGCTTGGGTTCGCGAGGGATCACAGATACGCAGTATTTT
CASSLGSRGITDTQYF
>TRBV11-2|TRBJ2-7|TRBD2|-
TGTGCCAGCAGCTTAGCGGTTAGCGGGCCCTACGAGCAGTACTTC
CASSLAVSGPYEQYF
>TRBV6-6|TRBJ1-2|TRBD1|-
TGTGCCAGCAGTAGGGACAGCTCCGTCTCTAACTATGGCTACACCTTC
CASSRDSSVSNYGYTF
>TRBV7-2|TRBJ2-5|TRBD2|-
TGTGCCAGCAGCGCCGCGGGAGCAGACGCAGAGACCCAGTACTTC
CASSAAGADAETQYF
>TRBV9|TRBJ1-5|-|once
TGTGCCAGCAGCGTAGGCCGGGAGAATCAGCCCCAGCATTTT
CASSVGRENQPQHF
>TRBV25-1|TRBJ2-3|TRBD2|-
TGTGCCAGCAGTGACCCATTAGCGGGGGCCACAGATACGCAGTATTTT
CASSDPLAGATDTQYF
>TRBV30|TRBJ2-7|-|once
TGTGCCTGGAGTGGGGCAGGTCCGAGCTCCTACGAGCAGTACTTC
CAWSGAGPSSYEQYF
>TRBV11-3|TRBJ2-5|-|-
TGTGCCAGCAGCCGGGACGGCCAAGAGACCCAGTACTTC
CASSRDGQETQYF
>TRBV7-2|TRBJ2-5|TRBD2|once
TGTGCCAGCAGCTCGGGACTAGCGGGGGTGGTCGGTGAGACCCAGTACTTC
CASSSGLAGVVGETQYF
>TRBV27|TRBJ2-3|-|-
TGTGCCAGCAGTTTGAGACCGGGACTTAACACAGATACGCAGTATTTT
CASSLRPGLNTDTQYF
>TRBV6-5|TRBJ1-4|-|-
TGTGCCAGCAGTTACGGCGAAAAACTGTTTTTT
CASSYGEKLFF
>TRBV19|TRBJ2-1|-|-
TGTGCCAGCGAGAGCGGCCCGGGGAATGAGCAGTTCTTC
CASESGPGNEQFF
>TRBV6-6|TRBJ1-5|-|-
TGTGCCAGCATTATAACAGGTAGGGACAATCAGCCCCAGCATTTT
CASIITGRDNQPQHF
>TRBV4-1|TRBJ1-2|TRBD1|once
TGCGCCAGCAGCCAAGACGTGACAGGGCTCCCCTATGGCTACACCTTC
CASSQDVTGLPYGYTF
>TRBV19|TRBJ2-3|TRBD2|-
TGTGCCAGTAGTATCGGCTTGGGAGGGGCTGGCACAGATACGCAGTATTTT
CASSIGLGGAGTDTQYF
>TRBV11-2|TRBJ2-5|-|-
TGTGCCAGCAGCTTTACGGGAGTGGAAGAGACCCAGTACTTC
CASSFTGVEETQYF
>TRBV5-1|TRBJ2-1|TRBD1|-
TGCGCCAGCAGCTTGGAGACAGGGCGCAATGAGCAGTTCTTC
CASSLETGRNEQFF
>TRBV7-2|TRBJ1-3|-|-
TGTGCCAGCAGCGGACCCTTCTCTGGAAACACCATATATTTT
CASSGPFSGNTIYF
>TRBV6-1|TRBJ1-1|TRBD1|-
TGTGCCAGCACCGACCCGACAGGGGGCACTGAAGCTTTCTTT
CASTDPTGGTEAFF
>TRBV29-1|TRBJ2-7|-|-
TGCAGCGTTGGAGTATCTGCTTACGAGCAGTACTTC
CSVGVSAYEQYF
>TRBV7-2|TRBJ1-1|TRBD1|-
TGTGCCAGCAGCATAATCCGGGACAGGAACACTGAAGCTTTCTTT
CASSIIRDRNTEAFF
>TRBV5-4|TRBJ2-7|-|-
TGTGCCAGCAGCCCGGAACAGGGAAGAACCTACGAGCAGTACTTC
CASSPEQGRTYEQYF
>TRBV7-2|TRBJ2-7|-|once
TGTGCCAGCAGCATATACAGGGTTGGAAGCAAAAACTACGAGCAGTACTTC
CASSIYRVGSKNYEQYF
>TRBV6-5|TRBJ2-7|-|-
TGTGCCAGCAGTAACTCCCTGGGGGGCTACGAGCAGTACTTC
CASSNSLGGYEQYF
>TRBV28|TRBJ2-3|TRBD1|-
TGTGCCAGCAGTCCATTCGGAGGGGACAGGGGAGTTCGCGATACGCAGTATTTT
CASSPFGGDRGVRDTQYF
>TRBV6-1|TRBJ2-3|-|-
TGTGCCAGCAGTGTAGCCCAGAGCACAGATACGCAGTATTTT
CASSVAQSTDTQYF
>TRBV19|TRBJ1-1|-|-
TGTGCCACTGGGGGCGAACAGAACACTGAAGCTTTCTTT
CATGGEQNTEAFF
>TRBV19|TRBJ2-5|-|once
TGTGCCAGTAGTCCGGCCCCCCAGGACCAAGAGACCCAGTACTTC
CASSPAPQDQETQYF
>TRBV10-1|TRBJ2-1|TRBD1|-
TGCGCCAGCAGTGAGTCGCGGCAGGGGGCACATGAGCAGTTCTTC
CASSESRQGAHEQFF
>TRBV11-2|TRBJ2-2|-|-
TGTGCCAGCAGCCGAGAAGGTTTCGGGGGAGTAAGCACCGGGGAGCTGTTTTTT
CASSREGFGGVSTGELFF
>TRBV28|TRBJ1-5|TRBD1|-
TGTGCCAGCAGTTCAGGGGGATATCAGCCCCAGCATTTT
CASSSGGYQPQHF
>TRBV14|TRBJ2-7|TRBD1|-
TGTGCCAGCAGCCGCCCGGGACAGGGATTAAGCTACGAGCAGTACTTC
CASSRPGQGLSYEQYF
>TRBV5-4|TRBJ2-4|-|-
TGTGCCAGCAGCTTGAGCAGGAACGCCAAAAACATTCAGTACTTC
CASSLSRNAKNIQYF
>TRBV7-2|TRBJ2-7|-|few
TGTGCCAGCAGCTTATCCTACGAGCAGTACTTC
CASSLSYEQYF